The T cell receptor (beta chain) described here comes from a study of tumor-infiltrating lymphocytes in primary liver carcinoma. Whole-study results and caveats: Lower overlap was observed for tumor-adjacent and tumor-blood pairs relative to tumor region pairs.

In its sample, this clonotype was seen many times. The antigen is undetermined. This may arise from a read error, as a much more abundant clone is one base away. CDR1 and CDR2 from the germline V gene are SGHVS and FQNEAQ. The CDR3 loop spans 18 amino acids. RNA and DNA were co-extracted from about 19-30 mg of unsorted bulk tissue. TCR beta cDNA was reverse-transcribed from approximately 0.45 ug of total RNA. The reaction used a constant-region primer and ProtoScript II reverse transcriptase. Libraries of TCR beta came from three nested multiplex PCR rounds with slightly modified ARM-PCR. PCR rounds one and two used TRBV1-TRBV30 forward primers with a C-beta reverse primer for about 9 cycles each. Via MiXCR, TCRdb re-called the multiplex PCR reads, giving one row per CDR3 protein. The sample includes roughly 20,000 distinct CDR3 sequences, around three quarters of them seen just once.

This TCR was sampled from a woman between 25 and 40 years old with primary liver carcinoma and hepatitis B virus infection. The chain uses TRBV7-8 and TRBJ2-2, with TRBD2 matching over 12 bases. Sequencing used liver tumor tissue from sampling region 4. Subset reported: tumor region T4, right-lateral pole. The CDR3 spells CASSSFRLAGEDTGEQLF. The CDR3 region has the DNA TGTGCCAGCAGCTCCTTTAGACTAGCGGGAGAGGACACCGGGGAGCAGCTTTTT.